Listed below are T cell receptor beta chains from one sample, sequenced in a study of CD8+ T cells in alopecia areata. Here immunoSEQ multiplex PCR was the method, and the copy in TCRdb shows in-frame clones only, minus some. This sample carries roughly 190,000 clones, about 65% of them seen once, and the ten largest clones take 1.3%. The material sequenced was CD4+ T cells sorted from blood, taken at roughly week 49, from a patient treated with tofacitinib. The receptors were sampled from a human donor with alopecia areata. The CDR3 runs from the conserved cysteine through the conserved F or W. A D gene is named only where the DNA matches it firmly. Not all rows give a size; the values are once, few, many and, for expanded clones, a class.

j_call clone_size d_call v_call cdr3_aa cdr3_nt
TRBJ1-1 NA NA TRBV29-1 CSVEEREAFF TGCAGCGTTGAAGAAAGAGAAGCTTTCTTT
TRBJ2-3 NA NA TRBV9 CASSAARGYTDTQYF TGTGCCAGCAGTGCGGCTAGGGGTTACACAGATACGCAGTATTTT
TRBJ2-1 NA TRBD2 TRBV10-3 CATAGGPGEQFF TGTGCGACAGCGGGGGGACCGGGTGAGCAGTTCTTC
TRBJ2-1 NA NA TRBV30 CAAQDVYNEQFF TGTGCCGCCCAGGACGTCTACAATGAGCAGTTCTTC
TRBJ2-1 NA NA TRBV2 CASSLIDEQFF TGTGCCAGCAGCTTAATCGATGAGCAGTTCTTC
TRBJ2-4 NA TRBD1 TRBV27 CASSRDSKNIQYF TGTGCCAGCAGCAGGGACAGTAAAAACATTCAGTACTTC
TRBJ1-1 few TRBD1 TRBV6-5 CASSVRQGRTEAFF TGTGCCAGCAGTGTTAGACAGGGGAGGACTGAAGCTTTCTTT
TRBJ2-7 NA NA TRBV4-3 CASSQEGRGQDRTYEQYF TGCGCCAGCAGCCAAGAAGGGAGGGGACAGGATCGAACCTACGAGCAGTACTTC
TRBJ2-7 many TRBD2 TRBV7-9 CASSLRLAGGPDEQYF TGTGCCAGCAGCTTGCGGCTAGCGGGGGGGCCCGACGAGCAGTACTTC
TRBJ2-6 NA NA TRBV5-1 CASSLDRGANVLTF TGCGCCAGCAGCTTGGACCGTGGGGCCAACGTCCTGACTTTC
TRBJ1-2 NA NA TRBV4-3 CASSQVPVANYGYTF TGCGCCAGCAGCCAAGTCCCAGTAGCTAACTATGGCTACACCTTC
TRBJ1-5 NA NA TRBV29-1 CSVARDENQPQHF TGCAGCGTTGCCCGTGATGAGAATCAGCCCCAGCATTTT
TRBJ2-3 once TRBD2 TRBV6-1 CASSLSGPTTDTQYF TGTGCCAGCAGTCTTAGCGGGCCGACCACAGATACGCAGTATTTT
TRBJ2-3 few NA TRBV29-1 CSVDGLAYTDTQYF TGCAGCGTTGATGGGCTAGCGTACACAGATACGCAGTATTTT
TRBJ1-2 NA NA TRBV15 CATSKGTSNEKGYTF TGTGCCACCAGCAAAGGGACATCAAATGAGAAAGGCTACACCTTC
TRBJ1-2 NA NA TRBV9 CASSVRTEDGYTF TGTGCCAGCAGCGTACGAACTGAGGATGGCTACACCTTC
TRBJ2-3 NA TRBD2 TRBV15 CATALAETDTQYF TGTGCGACAGCACTAGCGGAGACAGATACGCAGTATTTT
TRBJ2-7 once TRBD1 TRBV5-1 CASSSGQAASYEQYF TGCGCCAGCAGCTCCGGACAGGCGGCCTCCTACGAGCAGTACTTC
TRBJ2-5 few NA TRBV9 CASSFGETQYF TGTGCCAGCAGCTTTGGAGAGACCCAGTACTTC
TRBJ2-5 NA NA TRBV5-1 CASSGNRGGETQYF TGCGCCAGCAGCGGAAACAGGGGAGGAGAGACCCAGTACTTC
TRBJ2-1 NA NA TRBV20-1 CSAAPQFF TGCAGTGCTGCCCCACAGTTCTTC
TRBJ2-7 NA TRBD1 TRBV7-2 CASSHFRDRPYEQYF TGTGCCAGCAGCCACTTCCGGGACAGACCCTACGAGCAGTACTTC
TRBJ1-5 NA NA TRBV18 CASSPKQARGSNQPQHF TGTGCCAGCTCACCGAAACAGGCAAGGGGGAGCAATCAGCCCCAGCATTTT
TRBJ2-7 NA NA TRBV20-1 CSAGTNYEQYF TGCAGTGCTGGGACGAACTACGAGCAGTACTTC
TRBJ1-2 NA TRBD1 TRBV4-3 CASSQELQGSGYGYTF TGCGCCAGCAGCCAAGAGTTACAGGGGTCGGGCTATGGCTACACCTTC
TRBJ2-1 NA NA TRBV29-1 CSVGTSYNEQFF TGCAGCGTGGGGACTTCGTACAATGAGCAGTTCTTC
TRBJ2-1 NA NA TRBV29-1 CSVESGTPYNEQFF TGCAGCGTCGAGTCCGGGACCCCGTACAATGAGCAGTTCTTC
TRBJ1-5 NA TRBD1 TRBV7-8 CASSLAGTVGPQHF TGTGCCAGCAGCTTAGCCGGGACAGTAGGGCCCCAGCATTTT
TRBJ2-1 NA NA TRBV6-5 CAILNPGRNNEQFF TGTGCCATCCTGAATCCCGGCAGAAACAATGAGCAGTTCTTC
TRBJ2-3 NA TRBD1 TRBV5-1 CASSDWLQGLEDDTQYF TGCGCCAGCAGCGATTGGCTACAGGGGTTGGAGGACGATACGCAGTATTTT
TRBJ1-6 NA TRBD1 TRBV2 CASSRDRGLGSPLHF TGTGCCAGCAGTCGGGACAGGGGTTTGGGTTCACCCCTCCACTTT
TRBJ2-3 NA NA TRBV29-1 CSVEEGRGDTQYF TGCAGCGTTGAAGAAGGAAGGGGAGATACGCAGTATTTT
TRBJ2-2 NA NA TRBV27 CASALYWGTGELFF TGTGCCAGCGCCCTTTACTGGGGAACCGGGGAGCTGTTTTTT
TRBJ2-5 once NA TRBV6-5 CASSYVQGRETQYF TGTGCCAGCAGTTACGTTCAGGGGAGGGAGACCCAGTACTTC
TRBJ2-2 few TRBD1 TRBV11-3 CASSQTGWGTGELFF TGTGCCAGCAGCCAGACAGGGTGGGGTACCGGGGAGCTGTTTTTT
TRBJ1-2 NA NA TRBV29-1 CSVRTLLNYGYTF TGCAGCGTTCGGACACTTCTTAACTATGGCTACACCTTC
TRBJ1-1 NA NA TRBV29-1 CSVAWTLNTEAFF TGCAGCGTTGCCTGGACCCTGAACACTGAAGCTTTCTTT
TRBJ2-7 few NA TRBV7-9 CASSPGGASEEQYF TGTGCCAGCAGCCCCGGGGGCGCCTCTGAGGAGCAGTACTTC
TRBJ2-6 NA NA TRBV30 CASWGSGANVLTF TGTGCCTCCTGGGGCTCTGGGGCCAACGTCCTGACTTTC
TRBJ2-5 once NA TRBV11-1 CASSLQGRNIQETQYF TGTGCCAGCAGCTTACAGGGTCGGAATATCCAAGAGACCCAGTACTTC
TRBJ2-7 NA NA TRBV10-1 CASSELAGASEQYF TGCGCCAGCAGTGAGTTGGCGGGGGCATCCGAGCAGTACTTC
TRBJ2-7 NA TRBD1 TRBV5-6 CASSSARGPYEQYF TGTGCCAGCAGCTCCGCCAGGGGGCCCTACGAGCAGTACTTC
TRBJ1-4 few NA TRBV6-1 CASSDGPFRFF TGTGCCAGCAGTGACGGGCCTTTCCGGTTTTTT
TRBJ1-1 NA TRBD1 TRBV18 CASSPRTGGRSTEAFF TGTGCCAGCTCACCCAGGACAGGGGGGAGGAGCACTGAAGCTTTCTTT
TRBJ2-7 once NA TRBV5-1 CASSPTTASYEQYF TGCGCCAGCAGCCCAACGACAGCCAGCTACGAGCAGTACTTC
TRBJ2-5 few NA TRBV29-1 CSVEDLIRRGRETQYF TGCAGCGTTGAAGATCTGATCAGGAGGGGGAGGGAGACCCAGTACTTC